Below, 25 T cell receptor beta chains from the same sample are listed, as sequenced in a study of T cells in Graves' hyperthyroidism and ophthalmopathy. Amplified TCR beta CDR3 regions derived from RNA transcripts. The primer set for the first-round RT-PCR of the TCR CDR3 was HTBI. TCRdb processed the multiplex PCR reads anew with MiXCR; each CDR3 protein has one entry. The sample contains hundreds of thousands of distinct CDR3 sequences, around 21% of which appear only once. Specimen: blood. Receptors were obtained from a man under 40 with Graves' ophthalmopathy.

This clonotype came up a few times. V is TRBV10-2 and J is TRBJ1-6, with TRBD1 identical over 8 bases. CDR3 length: 14 amino acids. CDR1 and CDR2 (germline): WSHSY, SAAADI. Trimming at V came to 7 bases and at J to 10 bases, leaving 9 bases not matched to a gene. CDR3 bases: TGCGCCAGCACTACGGACAGGGAAGGATCACCCCTCCACTTT. Protein: CASTTDREGSPLHF.

This clonotype has more than one count but fewer than ten. V gene TRBV7-2 combines with J gene TRBJ2-3; 7 bases are a match to TRBD2. Germline V lookup: CDR1 SGHTA, CDR2 FQGNSA. CDR3 length: 13 residues. The junction had 9 bases not matched to a gene; V was cut back by 4 bases and J by 11 bases. The CDR3 region is CASSWRGGLGQYF. The CDR3, as DNA: TGTGCCAGCAGCTGGCGCGGGGGACTGGGGCAGTATTTT.

On this clonotype itself: A single base separates this from a much larger clone, so it may be a read error. The V call is TRBV30, the J call TRBJ2-2; D gene ambiguous. Germline loops: CDR1 GTSNPN, CDR2 SVGIG (reference sequence). CDR3 length: 13 amino acids. Deletions cut 7 bases from V and 0 bases from J, with 9 bases between. The CDR3 spells CASNTPNTGELFF. In DNA, the CDR3 is TGTGCCTCGAACACACCGAACACCGGGGAGCTGTTTTTT.

This sequence joins TRBV19 and TRBJ2-7, with TRBD1 identical over 9 bases. CDR1 LNHDA and CDR2 SQIVND come from the germline V gene (reference sequence). The CDR3 runs 15 residues. J gave up 5 bases and V 4 bases, and 9 bases lay outside the gene matches. DNA for the CDR3: TGTGCCAGTAGTAGACCGGGACAGGGTGCCAACGAGCAGTACTTC. Its translation: CASSRPGQGANEQYF.

This clonotype was detected only a few times. The rearrangement joins TRBV6-1 to TRBJ2-1, with a possible D match to TRBD2 (5 bases). The CDR3 spans 16 residues. The germline CDR1 and CDR2 sequences are MNHNS and SASEGT. Trimming took 6 bases from V and 0 from J, leaving 15 bases between them. The CDR3 here is CASSPSPGSSYNEQFF. The CDR3 DNA sequence: TGTGCCAGCAGCCCTTCGCCGGGGAGCTCCTACAATGAGCAGTTCTTC.

The rearrangement uses TRBV5-1 and TRBJ1-1; 7 nucleotides agree with TRBD1. CDR1 and CDR2 (germline): SGHRS, YFSETQ. V was pared by 1 base and J by 1 base, with 7 bases of the junction left unmatched. The CDR3 spans 16 residues. CDR3 bases: TGCGCCAGCAGCTTGCGACAGGGCTTGAAGAACACTGAAGCTTTCTTT. Its translation is CASSLRQGLKNTEAFF.

The CDR3, as DNA: TGTGCCAGCAGCGTAGGCGGCATATCGTCGGTCTACGAGCAGTACTTC. Amino acids: CASSVGGISSVYEQYF. The chain employs TRBV9 and TRBJ2-7, with unresolved D. There are 16 residues in the CDR3. V gave up 0 bases and J gave up 3 bases, with 16 bases separating them. Germline CDR1 and CDR2: SGDLS and YYNGEE.

This clonotype was recorded a few times. The CDR3 sequence is CASSRTSGNEQFF. The CDR3 DNA follows: TGTGCCAGCAGCCGAACTAGCGGGAATGAGCAGTTCTTC. J is TRBJ2-1 and V is TRBV7-2; the match to TRBD2 covers 9 bases. This CDR3 has 13 residues. Germline V gives CDR1 SGHTA, CDR2 FQGNSA. V lost 5 bases, J lost 7 bases, and 3 bases stayed unmatched. Full variable domain (missing parts from reference TRBV7-2 and TRBJ2-1): GAGVSQSPSNKVTEKGKDVELRCDPISGHTALYWYRQSLGQGLEFLIYFQGNSAPDKSGLPSDRFSAERTGGSVSTLTIQRTQQEDSAVYLCASSRTSGNEQFFGPGTRLTVL.

This clonotype was detected a few times. J is TRBJ2-1 and V is TRBV6-1; TRBD2 matches at 10 bases. CDR1 MNHNS and CDR2 SASEGT come from the germline V gene. The trim removed 4 bases at V and 7 bases at J, leaving 7 bases unmatched. This CDR3 is built from 15 residues. CDR3 DNA sequence: TGTGCCAGCAGTGTTACTAGCGGGACGAGGAATGAGCAGTTCTTC. Translated, it gives CASSVTSGTRNEQFF.

This clonotype has a handful of counts. This chain uses TRBV28 with TRBJ2-2; D may correspond to TRBD1 or TRBD2 (6 bases each). The CDR3 covers 15 residues. Deletions cut 1 base from V and 6 bases from J, with 12 bases between. Germline CDR1 MDHEN, CDR2 SYDVKM. The CDR3 DNA reads TGTGCCAGCAGTTTATATCTGGAGGGGGCCGGGGAGCTGTTTTTT. This gives the protein CASSLYLEGAGELFF.

This clonotype was observed many times. V is TRBV19 and J is TRBJ1-1; D remains ambiguous. This CDR3 contains 14 residues. Trimming took off 3 bases at V and 1 base at J, with 9 bases between the two ends. Germline V CDR1 and CDR2: LNHDA, SQIVND (reference sequence). The CDR3 bases are TGTGCCAGTAGTATCCTCCAGTCGAACACTGAAGCTTTCTTT. It encodes CASSILQSNTEAFF.

The rearrangement uses TRBV7-9 and TRBJ2-3; D uncertain. Trimming stripped 2 bases from V and 0 bases from J, with 9 bases between. This CDR3 spans 15 amino acids. Looked up from germline, CDR1 is SEHNR and CDR2 is FQNEAQ (reference sequence). The CDR3 DNA follows: TGTGCCAGCAGCTTACGGACGGATAGCACAGATACGCAGTATTTT. Protein: CASSLRTDSTDTQYF.

The rearrangement links TRBV5-6 to TRBJ2-7; D gene unclear. CDR3 length: 15 amino acids. The V end lost 1 base, the J end lost 2 bases, and 13 bases lay between the germline ends. Germline loops: CDR1 SGHDT, CDR2 YYEEEE. CDR3 sequence (DNA): TGTGCCAGCAGCTTGTTCCCAGATTTCGCCTACGAGCAGTACTTC. Amino acids: CASSLFPDFAYEQYF.

The chain links TRBV7-6 to TRBJ2-3; 9 nucleotides align to TRBD2. V was pared by 2 bases and J by 2 bases, with 2 bases of the junction left unmatched. Germline V gene data show CDR1 as SGHVS and CDR2 as FNYEAQ. This CDR3 contains 15 residues. CDR3 loop: CASSLSGRITDTQYF. CDR3 bases: TGTGCCAGCAGCTTAAGCGGGAGGATCACAGATACGCAGTATTTT.

This clonotype was seen a few times. The genes are TRBV28 and TRBJ1-4, with D perhaps matching TRBD1 (6 bases). The CDR3 has 14 residues. In germline, CDR1 is MDHEN, CDR2 SYDVKM. Trimming stripped 9 bases from V and 5 bases from J, with 16 bases between. CDR3 sequence reads: CASHEGGRNEKLFF. Written as DNA, the CDR3 is TGTGCCAGTCACGAGGGGGGGCGGAATGAAAAACTGTTTTTT.

CDR3: CATSRDRGDRGGYEQYF. CDR3 DNA: TGTGCCACCAGCAGAGATCGAGGGGACAGGGGAGGCTACGAGCAGTACTTC. This sequence joins TRBV15 and TRBJ2-7, with TRBD1 identical over 10 bases. V was clipped by 0 bases and J by 3 bases; unmatched bases: 8. The CDR3 contains 17 residues. The V gene's germline CDR1 is LNHNV and CDR2 YYDKDF (reference sequence).

The chain recombines TRBV20-1 with TRBJ2-1, with TRBD2 matching over 7 bases. There are 15 residues in the CDR3. Unmatched junction bases numbered 11, after V lost 0 bases and J lost 9 bases. Germline V lookup: CDR1 DFQATT, CDR2 SNEGSKA (reference sequence). CDR3 in DNA: TGCAGTGCTAGAGATCCGGCGGGAGCCCTCCGTGAGCAGTTCTTC. It specifies CSARDPAGALREQFF.

The chain carries TRBV6-9 and TRBJ2-5; D uncertain. Trimming cost V 3 bases and J 7 bases, with 6 bases left between them. Looked up from germline, CDR1 is MNHGY and CDR2 is SVAAGI. CDR3 length equals 11 residues. CDR3 amino acids: CASSYQRTQYF. CDR3 bases: TGTGCCAGCAGTTACCAACGGACCCAGTACTTC.

This clonotype appeared many times. V gene TRBV28 combines with J gene TRBJ2-2; D unclear. Germline CDR1 and CDR2: MDHEN and SYDVKM. This CDR3 is built from 13 residues. V was shortened by 7 bases and J by 2 bases, with 8 bases between the two germline ends. DNA of the CDR3: TGTGCCAGCAAGGCCAGCAACACCGGGGAGCTGTTTTTT. Translated: CASKASNTGELFF.

This clonotype was found many times. CDR3 protein: CASRPMRRLNTEAFF. The CDR3 DNA reads as TGTGCCAGCAGGCCAATGCGGCGGTTGAACACTGAAGCTTTCTTT. J is TRBJ1-1 and V is TRBV6-1; D remains ambiguous. Germline loops: CDR1 MNHNS, CDR2 SASEGT. With 6 bases removed from V and 0 bases from J, the gap between germline ends came to 14 bases. The CDR3 is made up of 15 amino acids.

The V and J genes are TRBV24-1 and TRBJ2-2, with D hard to call. This CDR3 is 12 amino acids long. The V gene's germline CDR1 is KGHDR and CDR2 SFDVKD. V lost 7 bases and J lost 3, with 5 bases in between. As DNA, the CDR3 is TGTGCCACCAGAACTTACACCGGGGAGCTGTTTTTT. Protein sequence: CATRTYTGELFF.

The V and J genes are TRBV19 and TRBJ1-2; D is uncertain. Trimming pared 3 bases from V and 8 bases from J, leaving 16 bases between. The CDR3 totals 14 residues. Germline V gives CDR1 LNHDA, CDR2 SQIVND (reference sequence). The CDR3 coding sequence is TGTGCCAGTAGTATCCTCCCTTCCGGCGGCGGCTACACCTTC. Protein product: CASSILPSGGGYTF.

This clonotype was detected only a few times. This chain joins TRBV15 and TRBJ1-2, with D uncertain. CDR1 and CDR2 (germline): LNHNV, YYDKDF (reference sequence). CDR3 length: 14 amino acids. Trimming took off 8 bases at V and 8 bases at J, with 21 bases between the two ends. CDR3 sequence (DNA): TGTGCCACCTCAGCCATGGGCCTGCAACAAGGCTACACCTTC. Residues: CATSAMGLQQGYTF.

In this sample, this clonotype turned up a few times. This chain connects TRBV28 to TRBJ2-1; 11 bases are shared with TRBD2. V lost 5 bases, J lost 7 bases, and 13 bases stayed unmatched. Germline V gives CDR1 MDHEN, CDR2 SYDVKM. The CDR3 runs to 17 residues. CDR3: CASSLLAGTSGYNEQFF. In nucleotides, the CDR3 is TGTGCCAGCAGTCTCCTTGCCGGGACTAGCGGTTATAATGAGCAGTTCTTC.

This clonotype was observed at least ten times. The V gene is TRBV2, the J gene TRBJ2-5; either TRBD1 or TRBD2 may supply D (5 bases each). V gave up 8 bases and J gave up 1 base, with 11 bases separating them. Per germline, CDR1 SNHLY and CDR2 FYNNEI. CDR3 length equals 13 residues. The CDR3 is CASAQRGQETQYF. The CDR3 region has the DNA TGTGCCAGCGCCCAGAGGGGCCAAGAGACCCAGTACTTC.